The source of this T cell receptor beta chain is a study of beta chain features in type 1 diabetes. The CDR3 length is 15 residues. Germline CDR1 reads MDHEN; CDR2 reads SYDVKM. V shed 2 bases and J shed 5 bases, with 12 bases lying between them. Sequencing targeted expressed TCRB transcripts, as all isolated RNA had been reverse transcribed. This table comes from immunoSEQ multiplex PCR, and its TCRdb copy is limited to in-frame clones, with some not included. The sample records about 290,000 clones, around 7.8% being singletons. Study results and limitations: TCRB repertoires of naive, central memory and Treg cells appeared more similar among patients than among healthy donors.

In regard to this clone: The antigen remains unidentified.

Sorting with CD45RO/CCR7/CD25/CD127/CD95/CD27 yielded naive, central memory, regulatory and stem-like memory CD4+ cells. The source is a woman in her late teens or twenties in good health. The chain links TRBV28 to TRBJ1-4, with D uncertain. The source material was central memory CD4+ T cells from blood. CDR3 DNA: TGTGCCAGCAGTTTAGCCTCCACTATGAATGAAAAACTGTTTTTT. Its protein is CASSLASTMNEKLFF.